This T cell receptor (beta chain) was documented in a study of blood T cell repertoires in COVID-19. Study context: Some COVID-19 samples were acute and others convalescent; all came from the United States, Italy and Spain. The cDNA or gDNA used as material had been derived from T cells, B-cell-depleted T cells, or PBMCs.

The CDR3 contains 12 residues. Germline-derived CDR1 and CDR2 are SQVTM and ANQGSEA. The V end was cut by 4 bases, the J end by 6 bases, with 10 bases between. Original methodology: Amplified reference gene primers provided the basis for estimating nucleated cell counts. Clones were read by immunoSEQ multiplex PCR, and TCRdb kept only the in-frame ones, dropping some. The D gene and trimming were derived from the DNA, and the V and J assignments and clone size from that table. Altogether around 44,000 clones are present, 81% being singletons, with the ten largest covering about 39%. Sequencing used peripheral blood. The gene calls are TRBV29-1 and TRBJ1-5; D is ambiguous. The source of this sequence is a man in his forties with active or convalescent COVID-19. CDR3 in amino acids: CSVVVSGQPQHF. DNA for the CDR3: TGCAGCGTTGTAGTTTCGGGTCAGCCCCAGCATTTT.